The rows below give T cell receptor beta chains drawn from one sample of a study of CD8+ T cells in alopecia areata. Produced via immunoSEQ multiplex PCR; TCRdb's table is partial and in-frame only. The sample contains fewer than 250,000 clones, 60% of which appear only once. The specimen comprised CD4+ T cells sorted from blood, sampled at week 24, from a patient treated with tofacitinib. Every receptor here comes from a human donor with alopecia areata. Each CDR3 is given with its conserved first and last residue. Fields, in order: clone size, J gene, V gene, D gene, CDR3 length, CDR3 protein, CDR3 DNA. A D gene is named only where the DNA matches it firmly. Size is stated for part of the rows, as once, few or many counts, or as a class when the clone is expanded.

- TRBJ1-2 TRBV2 - 13 CASSEGRWDGYTF TGTGCCAGCAGTGAGGGAAGGTGGGATGGCTACACCTTC
few TRBJ1-2 TRBV4-1 - 14 CASSQGIDFYGYTF TGCGCCAGCAGCCAAGGAATAGATTTCTATGGCTACACCTTC
- TRBJ2-3 TRBV4-3 TRBD2 16 CASSQDVAGGTDTQYF TGCGCCAGCAGCCAGGACGTAGCGGGGGGAACAGATACGCAGTATTTT
- TRBJ2-7 TRBV4-3 - 14 CASSQGEKVYEQYF TGCGCCAGCAGCCAAGGGGAGAAAGTCTACGAGCAGTACTTC
- TRBJ1-2 TRBV6-5 TRBD1 16 CASSSNRDRSNYGYTF TGTGCCAGCAGTTCCAACCGGGACAGATCTAACTATGGCTACACCTTC
- TRBJ1-2 TRBV30 - 12 CAWSVSRWGYTF TGTGCCTGGAGTGTGAGTCGGTGGGGCTACACCTTC
- TRBJ2-7 TRBV5-1 - 12 CASSTDSNEQYF TGCGCCAGCAGCACGGACAGCAACGAGCAGTACTTC
- TRBJ2-7 TRBV6-5 - 12 CASSSVGYEQYF TGTGCCAGCAGCTCAGTGGGCTACGAGCAGTACTTC
- TRBJ2-2 TRBV5-1 TRBD1 16 CASSLGQILGTGELFF TGCGCCAGCAGCCTGGGACAGATCTTAGGGACCGGGGAGCTGTTTTTT
- TRBJ1-1 TRBV9 - 13 CASTIVQNTEAFF TGTGCCAGCACCATTGTACAGAACACTGAAGCTTTCTTT
- TRBJ1-2 TRBV2 - 11 CASSNSYGYTF TGTGCCAGCAGTAACAGCTATGGCTACACCTTC
- TRBJ2-2 TRBV29-1 - 15 CSVRSGSSYTGELFF TGCAGCGTGCGTTCGGGCAGCAGTTACACCGGGGAGCTGTTTTTT
once TRBJ2-1 TRBV7-3 TRBD2 17 CASSLAHAGGTNNEQFF TGTGCCAGCAGCTTAGCTCACGCGGGGGGCACCAACAATGAGCAGTTCTTC
- TRBJ1-1 TRBV29-1 - 13 CSAGGGLNTEAFF TGCAGCGCTGGGGGGGGCTTGAACACTGAAGCTTTCTTT
- TRBJ2-4 TRBV5-6 - 19 CASSRNVGKTENFKNIQYF TGTGCCAGCAGCCGGAACGTGGGCAAGACTGAAAATTTCAAAAACATTCAGTACTTC
- TRBJ1-1 TRBV6-5 - 15 CASAIQSGLNTEAFF TGTGCCAGCGCTATCCAGTCGGGGCTGAACACTGAAGCTTTCTTT
- TRBJ2-3 TRBV30 - 15 CAWSVELTSTDTQYF TGTGCCTGGAGTGTAGAGCTCACTAGCACAGATACGCAGTATTTT
- TRBJ2-3 TRBV4-1 - 13 CASSGGGTDTQYF TGCGCCAGCAGCGGGGGTGGCACAGATACGCAGTATTTT
once TRBJ2-1 TRBV11-2 TRBD2 17 CASSLGVQRGPYNEQFF TGTGCCAGCAGCTTAGGTGTACAGCGGGGGCCGTACAATGAGCAGTTCTTC
- TRBJ1-2 TRBV30 - 12 CAWTTAKYGYTF TGTGCCTGGACTACGGCTAAGTATGGCTACACCTTC
- TRBJ2-2 TRBV19 TRBD1 14 CASSRQGSGGELFF TGTGCCAGTAGTAGACAGGGGTCTGGCGGGGAGCTGTTTTTT
- TRBJ1-5 TRBV23-1 - 14 CASSRAASNQPQHF TGCGCCAGCAGTCGGGCAGCGAGCAATCAGCCCCAGCATTTT
- TRBJ1-1 TRBV29-1 - 14 CSVYRQGRNTEAFF TGCAGCGTTTACCGTCAGGGGAGGAACACTGAAGCTTTCTTT
few TRBJ1-2 TRBV2 TRBD1 14 CASSETGAGYGYTF TGTGCCAGCAGTGAAACAGGGGCAGGGTATGGCTACACCTTC
once TRBJ1-5 TRBV27 - 12 CASSANRGTQHF TGTGCCAGCAGTGCCAACCGGGGCACCCAGCATTTT
- TRBJ1-4 TRBV6-6 - 16 CASRPNMGRPNEKLFF TGTGCCAGCAGACCAAATATGGGGCGGCCTAATGAAAAACTGTTTTTT
- TRBJ1-2 TRBV7-9 - 15 CASSLYIGVDYGYTF TGTGCCAGCAGCTTGTACATTGGAGTAGACTATGGCTACACCTTC
few TRBJ2-2 TRBV29-1 - 12 CSVSPGTGELFF TGCAGCGTCTCTCCGGGCACCGGGGAGCTGTTTTTT
- TRBJ1-6 TRBV4-3 - 15 CASSQVGVPTSPLHF TGCGCCAGCAGCCAAGTTGGGGTACCTACTTCACCCCTCCACTTT
few TRBJ2-3 TRBV7-6 - 15 CASSPASVVTDTQYF TGTGCCAGCAGCCCCGCTAGCGTGGTCACAGATACGCAGTATTTT
- TRBJ2-1 TRBV30 - 12 CAWSYQVYEQFF TGTGCCTGGAGCTACCAGGTGTATGAGCAGTTCTTC
- TRBJ1-1 TRBV7-9 TRBD1 11 CASSKGDSAFF TGTGCCAGCAGCAAAGGGGACAGCGCTTTCTTT
- TRBJ2-6 TRBV7-3 - 17 CASSPNNPGSGANVLTF TGTGCCAGCAGCCCAAATAACCCCGGGTCTGGGGCCAACGTCCTGACTTTC
- TRBJ2-7 TRBV29-1 TRBD1 12 CSVRDSIYEQYF TGCAGCGTTAGGGACAGTATATACGAGCAGTACTTC
few TRBJ2-7 TRBV12-5 - 13 CASGSRSLYEQYF TGTGCTAGTGGTTCCCGTTCCCTCTACGAGCAGTACTTC
- TRBJ1-6 TRBV30 - 16 CAWRERQTSYNSPLHF TGTGCCTGGAGAGAGCGTCAGACCTCCTATAATTCACCCCTCCACTTT
- TRBJ1-2 TRBV30 - 11 CAQWEDYGYTF TGTGCCCAGTGGGAGGACTATGGCTACACCTTC
few TRBJ1-1 TRBV19 - 15 CASRPGQGLNTEAFF TGTGCCAGTAGACCTGGCCAAGGGTTGAACACTGAAGCTTTCTTT
- TRBJ1-4 TRBV29-1 - 13 CSVEDTTNEKLFF TGCAGCGTTGAAGACACAACTAATGAAAAACTGTTTTTT
few TRBJ1-2 TRBV30 - 14 CAWSSNAGVYGYTF TGTGCCTGGAGCTCAAACGCAGGGGTCTATGGCTACACCTTC
- TRBJ2-7 TRBV18 - 16 CASSPLPGAGPYEQYF TGTGCCAGCTCACCACTACCCGGGGCAGGCCCCTACGAGCAGTACTTC
- TRBJ1-2 TRBV20-1 - 11 CSAWWEAGYTF TGCAGTGCGTGGTGGGAGGCGGGCTACACCTTC
- TRBJ1-2 TRBV7-2 TRBD1 15 CASSTDRVILYGYTF TGTGCCAGCAGCACCGACAGGGTCATTTTATATGGCTACACCTTC
- TRBJ1-2 TRBV13 TRBD1 12 CASSMRQGGYTF TGTGCCAGCAGCATGAGACAGGGAGGCTACACCTTC
- TRBJ1-1 TRBV2 - 13 CASRDTGKTEAFF TGTGCCAGCAGAGACACAGGGAAAACTGAAGCTTTCTTT
- TRBJ2-1 TRBV13 TRBD1 13 CASSLEIGQGKFF TGTGCCAGCAGCTTAGAGATCGGACAGGGAAAGTTCTTC
few TRBJ2-7 TRBV6-1 TRBD1 14 CASIRDSTTYEQYF TGTGCCAGCATCAGGGACAGTACAACCTACGAGCAGTACTTC
- TRBJ2-2 TRBV4-3 - 12 CASLGPTGELFF TGCGCCAGCCTGGGGCCCACCGGGGAGCTGTTTTTT
- TRBJ1-2 TRBV7-2 - 14 CASSLAGLGHGYTF TGTGCCAGCAGCTTGGCCGGATTAGGACATGGCTACACCTTC
once TRBJ2-7 TRBV6-1 - 13 CASNIPRLNEQYF TGTGCCAGCAACATTCCCAGGTTGAACGAGCAGTACTTC
few TRBJ1-6 TRBV10-3 - 14 CAIGKGGDNSPLHF TGTGCCATCGGAAAGGGTGGGGATAATTCACCCCTCCACTTT
- TRBJ2-5 TRBV29-1 - 15 CSVGWHGILQETQYF TGCAGCGTTGGGTGGCACGGGATCCTTCAAGAGACCCAGTACTTC